What follows are 27 T cell receptor beta chains derived from one specimen sequenced in a study of OX40 agonist ivuxolimab in advanced cancers. Method: immunoSEQ multiplex PCR; TCRdb's copy keeps in-frame clones and lacks some. The data contain 30,000 to 40,000 clones, approximately 80% of them singletons. The sequencing here drew on CD4+ or CD8+ T cells sorted from blood, taken in a trial of the OX40 agonist ivuxolimab. The receptors here all came from an adult with an advanced solid tumor such as melanoma, head and neck, liver or kidney cancer.

This chain uses TRBV28 with TRBJ2-1; 10 nucleotides agree with TRBD2. V trimming: 5 bases; J trimming: 7 bases; junction bases outside the gene matches: 8. The germline V gene has CDR1 MDHEN and CDR2 SYDVKM. The CDR3 has 15 residues. CDR3 DNA sequence: TGTGCCAGCAGTACTTATAGCGGGGGGAGAAATGAGCAGTTCTTC. Translating it yields CASSTYSGGRNEQFF.

V usage is TRBV2 and J usage is TRBJ1-3; D perhaps matches TRBD1 (5 bases). The V end was cut by 7 bases, the J end by 0 bases, with 7 bases between. The CDR3 sequence is 13 residues long. Germline CDR1 is SNHLY and CDR2 is FYNNEI. DNA of the CDR3: TGTGCCAGCACCGGGGGCTCTGGAAACACCATATATTTT. Translated, it gives CASTGGSGNTIYF. The full variable domain, rest sourced from reference TRBV2 and TRBJ1-3, is EPEVTQTPSHQVTQMGQEVILRCVPISNHLYFYWYRQILGQKVEFLVSFYNNEISEKSEIFDDQFSVERPDGSNFTLKIRSTKLEDSAMYFCASTGGSGNTIYFGEGSWLTVV.

The genes are TRBV30 and TRBJ1-1, with D unclear. Germline CDR1 and CDR2: GTSNPN and SVGIG (reference sequence). Trimming cost V 2 bases and J 4 bases, with 5 bases left between them. CDR3 length equals 11 residues. The CDR3 sequence is CAWSPRTEAFF. CDR3 DNA: TGTGCCTGGAGTCCCCGCACTGAAGCTTTCTTT.

The chain recombines TRBV7-8 with TRBJ1-1; perhaps TRBD1 as D (5 bases). CDR3 length: 15 amino acids. V was cut by 8 bases and J by 1 base, with 17 bases left in between. The germline CDR1 and CDR2 sequences are SGHVS and FQNEAQ. The CDR3 reads CASRWGGMGNTEAFF. As DNA, the CDR3 is TGTGCCAGCCGGTGGGGGGGAATGGGGAACACTGAAGCTTTCTTT. Variable domain in full (rest from reference TRBV7-8 and TRBJ1-1): GAGVSQSPRYKVAKRGQDVALRCDPISGHVSLFWYQQALGQGPEFLTYFQNEAQLDKSGLPSDRFFAERPEGSVSTLKIQRTQQEDSAVYLCASRWGGMGNTEAFFGQGTRLTVV.

The chain couples TRBV18 to TRBJ1-5, with D possibly TRBD1 on 5 matching bases. The germline V and J ends were trimmed by 1 base and 7 bases, with 8 bases remaining between them. Per germline, CDR1 KGHSH and CDR2 LQKENI. CDR3 size: 13 residues. CDR3 protein: CASSPLGDQPQHF. In DNA form, the CDR3 reads TGTGCCAGCTCACCACTTGGGGACCAGCCCCAGCATTTT.

The chain couples TRBV28 to TRBJ1-1; D is uncertain. CDR3 size: 13 residues. V shed 2 bases and J shed 5 bases, with 9 bases lying between them. CDR1 is MDHEN and CDR2 is SYDVKM in the germline V gene. The CDR3 region has the DNA TGTGCCAGCAGTTTAGGGCCGAAAACTGAAGCTTTCTTT. This sequence encodes CASSLGPKTEAFF.

This rearrangement joins TRBV10-3 to TRBJ2-1; D not resolved. Germline loops: CDR1 ENHRY, CDR2 SYGVKD. There are 13 residues in the CDR3. V lost 0 bases and J lost 8, with 8 bases in between. The CDR3 loop reads CAISESQVHEQFF. For the CDR3, the DNA is TGTGCCATCAGTGAGTCGCAGGTTCATGAGCAGTTCTTC.

This clone was recorded only once. CDR3 region: CASSGGNRDTQYF. The CDR3, as DNA: TGCGCCAGCAGTGGGGGGAACAGAGATACGCAGTATTTT. The chain has TRBV5-1 and TRBJ2-3; D is possibly TRBD2 (6 bases). The CDR3 extends over 13 amino acids. The V gene's germline CDR1 is SGHRS and CDR2 YFSETQ. V lost 5 bases and J lost 5, with 12 bases in between.

This chain connects TRBV28 to TRBJ2-2, with D perhaps matching TRBD2 (5 bases). Germline V CDR1 and CDR2: MDHEN, SYDVKM. The V end lost 10 bases, the J end lost 0 bases, and 18 bases lay between the germline ends. The CDR3 sequence is 16 residues long. CDR3 in DNA: TGTGCCACGGGGAGCACTGGACGTCCGAACACCGGGGAGCTGTTTTTT. It translates to CATGSTGRPNTGELFF.

The chain has TRBV9 and TRBJ1-1; 7 bases align to TRBD1. The CDR3 sequence is 15 residues long. The V gene end was trimmed by 4 bases and the J gene end by 4 bases; junction bases not matched to a gene: 10. Germline CDR1 is SGDLS and CDR2 is YYNGEE. CDR3 in DNA: TGTGCCAGCAGCCACCAACAGGGGATCGGCACTGAAGCTTTCTTT. Translated, it gives CASSHQQGIGTEAFF.

The chain is built from TRBV5-1 and TRBJ1-4; weak D call: TRBD1 (5 bases). V lost 4 bases and J lost 0, with 7 bases in between. The germline V gene encodes CDR1 SGHRS and CDR2 YFSETQ. The CDR3 consists of 14 residues. CDR3 sequence: CASSLTATNEKLFF. CDR3 DNA sequence: TGCGCCAGCAGCCTGACAGCAACTAATGAAAAACTGTTTTTT.

The chain recombines TRBV15 with TRBJ1-1; the match to TRBD1 covers 10 bases. CDR1 is LNHNV and CDR2 is YYDKDF in the germline V gene (reference sequence). The trim removed 4 bases at V and 1 base at J, leaving 3 bases unmatched. This CDR3 contains 15 residues. This CDR3 is CATSMTGGWNTEAFF. The CDR3 DNA follows: TGTGCCACCAGCATGACAGGGGGCTGGAACACTGAAGCTTTCTTT.

CDR3 bases: TGCAGCGTTAGGGACACTCCTAATGAAAAACTGTTTTTT. Translated, it gives CSVRDTPNEKLFF. The V gene is TRBV29-1, the J gene TRBJ1-4; a weak D match, TRBD1 (6 bases). Trimming pared 5 bases from V and 3 bases from J, leaving 10 bases between. The CDR3 extends over 13 amino acids. Germline loops: CDR1 SQVTM, CDR2 ANQGSEA.

By sample fraction, this clone is medium-sized. The chain carries TRBV18 and TRBJ2-4; 11 nucleotides agree with TRBD1. Per germline, CDR1 KGHSH and CDR2 LQKENI. This CDR3 comprises 20 residues. The J segment lost 2 bases and the V segment lost 0 bases, leaving 12 bases of the junction unmatched. This chain's CDR3 is CASSPPGQGAASTSKNIQYF. The DNA for the CDR3 is TGTGCCAGCTCACCACCAGGACAGGGGGCCGCATCGACGTCCAAAAACATTCAGTACTTC.

This chain links TRBV11-2 with TRBJ1-2; D ambiguous. The CDR3 covers 13 residues. Germline CDR1 SGHAT, CDR2 FQNNGV. V was trimmed by 8 bases and J by 2 bases, leaving 12 bases between them. CDR3 bases: TGTGCCAGCTCTGATCTGAAGAACTATGGCTACACCTTC. It specifies CASSDLKNYGYTF.

The chain employs TRBV29-1 and TRBJ1-2; D not certain. This CDR3 is built from 11 residues. Trimming pared 5 bases from V and 2 bases from J, leaving 6 bases between. Germline lookup yields CDR1 SQVTM and CDR2 ANQGSEA. CDR3 sequence: CSVQTNYGYTF. The CDR3 DNA follows: TGCAGCGTTCAGACAAACTATGGCTACACCTTC.

This clone was picked up a small number of times. V is TRBV28 and J is TRBJ2-7; D is uncertain. Trimming cost V 6 bases and J 2 bases, with 8 bases left between them. Germline V CDR1 and CDR2: MDHEN, SYDVKM. This CDR3 region has 12 residues. CDR3 sequence reads: CASRGRAYEQYF. The CDR3 coding sequence is TGTGCCAGCAGAGGACGGGCCTACGAGCAGTACTTC.

The chain combines TRBV7-2 with TRBJ2-7; tentatively, D is TRBD1 (5 bases). Germline V CDR1 and CDR2: SGHTA, FQGNSA. The CDR3 totals 13 residues. Trimming pared 4 bases from V and 4 bases from J, leaving 11 bases between. The DNA of the CDR3 is TGTGCCAGCAGCTCACAGGACGGATACGAGCAGTACTTC. It codes for CASSSQDGYEQYF.

The chain carries TRBV11-2 and TRBJ2-5, with a possible D match to TRBD2 (5 bases). The CDR3 has 13 amino acids. Germline-derived CDR1 and CDR2 are SGHAT and FQNNGV. The V gene lost 5 bases and the J gene lost 2 bases, with 9 bases spanning the gap. CDR3 sequence (DNA): TGTGCCAGCAGCCCGAGGGAGCAAGAGACCCAGTACTTC. As protein: CASSPREQETQYF.

The chain couples TRBV11-2 to TRBJ1-1; possibly TRBD1 for D (5 bases). This CDR3 has 15 residues. Germline lookup yields CDR1 SGHAT and CDR2 FQNNGV. V lost 0 bases, J lost 4 bases, and 12 bases lay in between. For the CDR3, the DNA is TGTGCCAGCAGCTTAGAGGGGGGGGTCACCACTGAAGCTTTCTTT. It specifies CASSLEGGVTTEAFF.

This rearrangement joins TRBV5-6 to TRBJ2-1; 11 nucleotides match TRBD2. There are 15 residues in the CDR3. The V and J ends lost 2 bases and 8 bases, in that order; junction bases with no gene match: 6. Germline V gene data show CDR1 as SGHDT and CDR2 as YYEEEE. In DNA form, the CDR3 reads TGTGCCAGCAGCTTTCAGACTAGCGGGATCGATGAGCAGTTCTTC. Its protein is CASSFQTSGIDEQFF.

Written as DNA, the CDR3 is TGCGCCAGCAGTGACAATGGGGGAGGCCCCCAAGAGACCCAGTACTTC. Translating it yields CASSDNGGGPQETQYF. This chain uses TRBV10-1 with TRBJ2-5; TRBD2 is a possible D gene (6 bases). CDR3 length equals 16 residues. Germline assignment: CDR1 WNHNN and CDR2 SYGVQD (reference sequence). V dropped 3 bases and J dropped 1 base, with 15 bases sitting between them.

The chain combines TRBV7-2 with TRBJ2-5, with D hard to call. Germline V gene lookup returns CDR1 SGHTA and CDR2 FQGNSA. This CDR3 spans 14 amino acids. V was pared by 1 base and J by 1 base, with 7 bases between. The CDR3 loop is CASSLGASQETQYF. The CDR3 nucleotides read TGTGCCAGCAGCTTAGGTGCTAGCCAAGAGACCCAGTACTTC. The full variable domain, rest sourced from reference TRBV7-2 and TRBJ2-5, is GAGVSQSPSNKVTEKGKDVELRCDPISGHTALYWYRQSLGQGLEFLIYFQGNSAPDKSGLPSDRFSAERTGGSVSTLTIQRTQQEDSAVYLCASSLGASQETQYFGPGTRLLVL.

This chain connects TRBV28 to TRBJ1-2; 8 bases line up with TRBD1. The germline V gene encodes CDR1 MDHEN and CDR2 SYDVKM. The CDR3 has 15 residues. V was pared by 2 bases and J by 2 bases, with 4 bases of the junction left unmatched. The CDR3 protein is CASSLPTGANYGYTF. CDR3 coding DNA: TGTGCCAGCAGTTTACCGACAGGGGCCAACTATGGCTACACCTTC.

V is TRBV5-5 and J is TRBJ2-1; D remains ambiguous. CDR1 and CDR2 (germline): SGHKS, YYEKEE (reference sequence). The CDR3 has 13 amino acids. V shed 4 bases and J shed 7 bases, with 12 bases lying between them. CDR3 coding DNA: TGTGCCAGCAGCCCGGATGGGTTAAATGAGCAGTTCTTC. Protein: CASSPDGLNEQFF.

This chain uses TRBV6-5 with TRBJ2-3; TRBD2 matches 8 bases. The length of the CDR3 is 15 residues. With V trimmed by 5 bases and J by 3 bases, 7 bases remained unmatched. Germline assignment: CDR1 MNHEY and CDR2 SVGAGI. The CDR3: CASSHGRAWTDTQYF. Written as DNA, the CDR3 is TGTGCCAGCAGTCACGGGAGGGCCTGGACAGATACGCAGTATTTT.

The V gene is TRBV10-1, the J gene TRBJ2-1; 9 nucleotides align to TRBD1. V lost 2 bases to trimming and J lost 7 bases; unmatched junction nucleotides: 6. Germline loops: CDR1 WNHNN, CDR2 SYGVQD (reference sequence). This CDR3 region has 15 residues. The CDR3 nucleotides are TGCGCCAGCAGTGAGCCCGGGACAGGGAGGAATGAGCAGTTCTTC. Translation gives CASSEPGTGRNEQFF.